In this sample, the clone carrying this T cell receptor (beta chain) turned up a few times. What it binds is unknown. This sample is part of a study of cytomegalovirus exposure and HLA in healthy donors. General study findings and limits: Approximately 18,000 TCR beta sequences were associated with HLA alleles at 0.05 false discovery rate in a later analysis. Fewer N-insertions than the roughly 670-donor mean were reportedly shown by an Asian-associated ancestry cluster in a later analysis. A later analysis linked a missense DCLRE1C variant to TCR beta V- and J-gene trimming.

The CDR3 spans 17 residues. The junction had 10 bases not matched to a gene; V was cut back by 6 bases and J by 3 bases. CDR1 is KGHSH, CDR2 LQKENI, per germline. Researchers ran the PCR with 60 Vbeta and 13 Jbeta primers. Data came from immunoSEQ multiplex PCR; TCRdb stores just in-frame clones and leaves some out. The data show 200,000 to 250,000 clones, approximately 80% seen once. This sequence joins TRBV18 and TRBJ2-3; 12 positions match TRBD2. The sequenced sample consisted of PBMCs. The source of this sequence is a man under 40 in good health and CMV-seronegative. CDR3 region: CASSLLAGGLRTDTQYF. The CDR3, as DNA: TGTGCCAGCTCCCTACTAGCGGGGGGCTTACGAACAGATACGCAGTATTTT.